This TCR beta chain was found in a study of OX40 agonist ivuxolimab in advanced cancers. At the level of the study: In this trial design, patients received ivuxolimab intravenously at 0.01 to 10 mg/kg every 2 weeks.

This CDR3 spans 15 amino acids. Trimming left V 6 bases short and J 0 bases short, with 11 bases between. Germline CDR1 and CDR2: ENHRY and SYGVKD. Sequenced by immunoSEQ multiplex PCR; TCRdb stores in-frame clones only, minus some. Of tens of thousands of clones listed, around 80% are singletons. This specimen was CD4+ or CD8+ T cells sorted from blood, taken in a trial of the OX40 agonist ivuxolimab. The chain has TRBV10-3 and TRBJ1-4; D is unresolved. The clonotype was recovered from an adult with an advanced solid tumor such as melanoma, head and neck, liver or kidney cancer. CDR3 nucleotides: TGTGCCATCAGGAAAGGGAGTGCAACTAATGAAAAACTGTTTTTT. It codes for CAIRKGSATNEKLFF.